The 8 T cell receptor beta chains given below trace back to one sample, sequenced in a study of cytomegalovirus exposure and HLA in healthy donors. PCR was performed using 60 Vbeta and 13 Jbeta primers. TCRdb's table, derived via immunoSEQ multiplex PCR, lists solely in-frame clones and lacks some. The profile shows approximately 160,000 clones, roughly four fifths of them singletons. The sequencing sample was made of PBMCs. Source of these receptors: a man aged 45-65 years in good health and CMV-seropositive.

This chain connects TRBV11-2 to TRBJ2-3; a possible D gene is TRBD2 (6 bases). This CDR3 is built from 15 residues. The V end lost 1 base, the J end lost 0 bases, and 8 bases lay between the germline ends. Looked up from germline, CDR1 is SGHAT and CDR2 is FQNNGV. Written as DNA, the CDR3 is TGTGCCAGCAGCTTAGCCGGGACTAGCACAGATACGCAGTATTTT. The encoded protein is CASSLAGTSTDTQYF.

The DNA for the CDR3 is TGTGCCAGCAGCCAATACGACAGACTTTGGACCTACGAGCAGTACTTC. This gives the protein CASSQYDRLWTYEQYF. V usage is TRBV13 and J usage is TRBJ2-7; D possibly corresponds to TRBD1 (5 bases). Trimming left V 5 bases short and J 2 bases short, with 19 bases between. CDR1 is PRHDT, CDR2 FYEKMQ, per germline (reference sequence). CDR3 size: 16 residues. The variable domain in full, with the rest retrieved from reference TRBV13 and TRBJ2-7, is AAGVIQSPRHLIKEKRETATLKCYPIPRHDTVYWYQQGPGQDPQFLISFYEKMQSDKGSIPDRFSAQQFSDYHSELNMSSLELGDSALYFCASSQYDRLWTYEQYFGPGTRLTVT.

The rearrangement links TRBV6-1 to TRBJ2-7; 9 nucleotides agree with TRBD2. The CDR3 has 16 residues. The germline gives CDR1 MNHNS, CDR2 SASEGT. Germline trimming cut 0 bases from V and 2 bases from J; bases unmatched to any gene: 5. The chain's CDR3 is CASSEAGGRAPYEQYF. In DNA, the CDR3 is TGTGCCAGCAGTGAAGCGGGCGGGAGGGCTCCCTACGAGCAGTACTTC.

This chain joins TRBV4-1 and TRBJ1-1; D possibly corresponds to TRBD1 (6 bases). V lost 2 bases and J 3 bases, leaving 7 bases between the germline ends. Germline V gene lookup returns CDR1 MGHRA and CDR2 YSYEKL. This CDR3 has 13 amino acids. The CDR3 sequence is CASSQQGHTEAFF. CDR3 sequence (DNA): TGCGCCAGCAGCCAACAGGGGCACACTGAAGCTTTCTTT.

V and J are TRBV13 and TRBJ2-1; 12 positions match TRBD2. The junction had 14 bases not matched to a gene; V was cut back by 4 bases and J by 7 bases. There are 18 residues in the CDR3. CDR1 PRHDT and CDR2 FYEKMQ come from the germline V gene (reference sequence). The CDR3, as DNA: TGTGCCAGCAGCTCTCCGACTAGCGGGAGTGGATTATCGAATGAGCAGTTCTTC. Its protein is CASSSPTSGSGLSNEQFF.

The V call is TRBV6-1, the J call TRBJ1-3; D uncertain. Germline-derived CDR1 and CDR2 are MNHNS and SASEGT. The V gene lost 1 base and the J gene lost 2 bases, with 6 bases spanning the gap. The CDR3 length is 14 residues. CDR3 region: CASSEVSAGNTIYF. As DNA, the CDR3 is TGTGCCAGCAGTGAAGTTTCTGCTGGAAACACCATATATTTT.

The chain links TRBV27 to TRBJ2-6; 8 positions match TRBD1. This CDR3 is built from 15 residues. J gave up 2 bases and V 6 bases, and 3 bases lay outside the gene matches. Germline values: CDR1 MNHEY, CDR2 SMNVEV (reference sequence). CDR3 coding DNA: TGTGCCAGCAGCGCGGACAGGGCTGGGGCCAACGTCCTGACTTTC. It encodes CASSADRAGANVLTF.

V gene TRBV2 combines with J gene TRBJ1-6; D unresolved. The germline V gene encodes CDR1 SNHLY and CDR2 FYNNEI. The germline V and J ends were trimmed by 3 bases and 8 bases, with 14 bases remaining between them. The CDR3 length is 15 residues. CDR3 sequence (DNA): TGTGCCAGCAGTGAGAGGAGTCAGCGTCATTCACCCCTCCACTTT. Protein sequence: CASSERSQRHSPLHF. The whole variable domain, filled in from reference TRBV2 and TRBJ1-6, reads EPEVTQTPSHQVTQMGQEVILRCVPISNHLYFYWYRQILGQKVEFLVSFYNNEISEKSEIFDDQFSVERPDGSNFTLKIRSTKLEDSAMYFCASSERSQRHSPLHFGNGTRLTVT.